The 32 T cell receptor beta chains presented below share a single source sample, sequenced in a study of blood T cell repertoires in COVID-19. Measured with immunoSEQ multiplex PCR; TCRdb has only the in-frame clones, and not every one. The data contain fewer than 100,000 clones, approximately 85% of them singletons. Sequencing was done on a sample of peripheral blood. These receptors all come from a human donor in a cohort sampled during active COVID-19.

This clone came up a few times. The V and J genes are TRBV4-1 and TRBJ2-1; TRBD2 aligns across 12 bases. The CDR3 is made up of 15 amino acids. Germline trimming cut 1 base from V and 9 bases from J; bases unmatched to any gene: 4. Per the germline V gene, CDR1 is MGHRA and CDR2 is YSYEKL. The CDR3: CASSQGASGGGEQFF. In nucleotides, the CDR3 is TGCGCCAGCAGCCAAGGAGCTAGCGGGGGGGGTGAGCAGTTCTTC.

V is TRBV7-9 and J is TRBJ1-1; 8 positions match TRBD1. The CDR3 is 17 residues long. CDR1 is SEHNR, CDR2 FQNEAQ, per germline (reference sequence). V shed 3 bases and J 1 base; nucleotides not matched to a gene: 10. This CDR3 is CASSFGATGTGNTEAFF. CDR3 DNA: TGTGCCAGCAGCTTCGGGGCGACCGGGACAGGGAACACTGAAGCTTTCTTT.

V gene TRBV5-4 combines with J gene TRBJ2-3; 10 bases align to TRBD2. The V gene end was trimmed by 4 bases and the J gene end by 1 base; junction bases not matched to a gene: 3. Germline loops: CDR1 SGHNT, CDR2 YYREEE (reference sequence). The CDR3 loop spans 15 amino acids. For the CDR3, the DNA is TGTGCCAGCAGCACCGGGACTAGCGGCACAGATACGCAGTATTTT. Protein sequence: CASSTGTSGTDTQYF.

J is TRBJ1-2 and V is TRBV30; a weak D match, TRBD1 (6 bases). This CDR3 comprises 13 residues. The V end was cut by 3 bases, the J end by 4 bases, with 12 bases between. Germline CDR1 GTSNPN, CDR2 SVGIG (reference sequence). The DNA for the CDR3 is TGTGCCTGGAGAGACAGGAGCTTCTATGGCTACACCTTC. Translating gives CAWRDRSFYGYTF.

The chain recombines TRBV30 with TRBJ1-5; the D gene is possibly TRBD1 (6 bases). The ends were cut back, 1 base at V and 8 bases at J, with 12 bases in the middle. CDR3 length equals 13 residues. CDR1 and CDR2 (germline): GTSNPN, SVGIG (reference sequence). The CDR3 loop reads CAWSGGPLKPQHF. In DNA, the CDR3 is TGTGCCTGGAGTGGGGGGCCACTAAAGCCCCAGCATTTT.

J is TRBJ1-1 and V is TRBV6-5; 8 nucleotides agree with TRBD1. The CDR3 consists of 13 residues. Per germline, CDR1 MNHEY and CDR2 SVGAGI. Trimming took 6 bases from V and 1 from J; bases not matched to a gene: 1. The CDR3 DNA reads TGTGCCAGCAGCAGGGGGCCGAACACTGAAGCTTTCTTT. Translated, it gives CASSRGPNTEAFF.

This rearrangement joins TRBV7-3 to TRBJ1-2, with D possibly matching TRBD1 (5 bases). V was shortened by 1 base and J by 7 bases, with 13 bases between the two germline ends. CDR1 SGHTA and CDR2 FQGTGA come from the germline V gene. This CDR3 is 14 amino acids long. The CDR3 loop is CASSLNPGRGGYTF. Here the CDR3 DNA reads TGTGCCAGCAGCTTAAACCCAGGGAGGGGTGGCTACACCTTC.

The chain has TRBV6-1 and TRBJ1-6; D is uncertain. Trimming left V 2 bases short and J 3 bases short, with 5 bases between. This CDR3 comprises 14 residues. Germline V gene data show CDR1 as MNHNS and CDR2 as SASEGT. The CDR3 DNA reads TGTGCCAGCAGTGAATATCTCTATAATTCACCCCTCCACTTT. The encoded protein is CASSEYLYNSPLHF.

This clone was recorded once. This rearrangement joins TRBV30 to TRBJ2-3; 13 nucleotides line up with TRBD2. Looked up from germline, CDR1 is GTSNPN and CDR2 is SVGIG (reference sequence). Germline trimming cut 7 bases from V and 2 bases from J; bases unmatched to any gene: 9. The CDR3 sequence is 16 residues long. CDR3 protein: CASSIGLAGDTDTQYF. The CDR3 DNA follows: TGTGCCTCCTCAATCGGACTAGCGGGGGACACAGATACGCAGTATTTT.

This clone appeared a single time. This chain links TRBV30 with TRBJ2-7; possibly TRBD1 for D (6 bases). This CDR3 contains 16 residues. Looked up from germline, CDR1 is GTSNPN and CDR2 is SVGIG (reference sequence). The CDR3 nucleotides are TGTGCTTATGGAGTATCGAGATCAGGGGCCGGGAACGAGCAGTACTTC. Residues: CAYGVSRSGAGNEQYF.

This clone was counted between two and nine times. The chain recombines TRBV9 with TRBJ2-7; 9 bases match TRBD1. The ends lost 0 bases at V and 2 bases at J; junction bases unmatched: 3. Germline loops: CDR1 SGDLS, CDR2 YYNGEE. The CDR3 consists of 15 residues. The CDR3 loop reads CASSVGQGVPYEQYF. The CDR3 DNA reads as TGTGCCAGCAGCGTAGGACAGGGGGTCCCCTACGAGCAGTACTTC.

The J gene is TRBJ1-6, the V gene TRBV12-3 or TRBV12-4, with a possible D match to TRBD1 (5 bases). This CDR3 has 13 amino acids. V was clipped by 5 bases and J by 10 bases, with 12 bases between them. The CDR3 spells CASSNQGGSPLHF. In DNA, the CDR3 is TGTGCCAGCAGTAATCAGGGCGGCTCACCCCTCCACTTT.

The chain combines TRBV25-1 with TRBJ1-2; the D is unclear. Trimming left V 3 bases short and J 4 bases short, with 15 bases between. Per the germline V gene, CDR1 is MGHDK and CDR2 is SYGVNS. The CDR3 is 15 residues long. The CDR3 coding sequence is TGTGCCAGCAGTGACCCCCTAAGTTCCGGCTATGGCTACACCTTC. As protein: CASSDPLSSGYGYTF.

This clone appeared a single time. The gene calls are TRBV5-1 and TRBJ1-6; 10 nucleotides match TRBD1. The CDR3 is 16 residues long. Germline CDR1 SGHRS, CDR2 YFSETQ. Unmatched junction bases numbered 11, after V lost 4 bases and J lost 10 bases. CDR3 sequence (DNA): TGCGCCAGCAGCACCCCCGGACAGGGGGAAGGCTCACCCCTCCACTTT. Protein: CASSTPGQGEGSPLHF.

The rearrangement uses TRBV2 and TRBJ2-3; TRBD2 aligns across 8 bases. Trimming cost V 7 bases and J 2 bases; bases outside gene matches: 11. Germline V gives CDR1 SNHLY, CDR2 FYNNEI. The CDR3 has 16 residues. CDR3 region: CASTEAASGYTDTQYF. CDR3 bases: TGTGCCAGCACCGAGGCGGCTAGCGGGTACACAGATACGCAGTATTTT.

V gene TRBV6-4 combines with J gene TRBJ1-1; 8 nucleotides match TRBD1. Trimming cost V 6 bases and J 4 bases; bases outside gene matches: 10. The CDR3 is 15 residues long. Germline loops: CDR1 MRHNA, CDR2 SNTAGT. CDR3 protein: CASRSHPDRGTEAFF. In nucleotides, the CDR3 is TGTGCCAGCAGGAGCCACCCCGACAGGGGCACTGAAGCTTTCTTT.

The CDR3 nucleotides read TGTGCTAGTGGTTTGGTTCGTAACTCAAAGGGGGAGCTGTTTTTT. Translating it yields CASGLVRNSKGELFF. The chain carries TRBV12-5 and TRBJ2-2; D uncertain. Trimming shortened V by 0 bases and J by 8 bases, and 13 bases separated the two germline ends. CDR1 and CDR2 from the germline V gene are LGHNT and FRNRAP. This CDR3 contains 15 residues.

The J gene is TRBJ2-5, the V gene TRBV18, with D unclear. CDR3 length equals 13 residues. Germline values: CDR1 KGHSH, CDR2 LQKENI. Trimming removed 3 bases from V and 3 bases from J, with 8 bases in between. CDR3 nucleotide sequence: TGTGCCAGCTCACCCCGCACAGAAGAGACCCAGTACTTC. It is translated as CASSPRTEETQYF. The complete variable domain, with remaining parts taken from reference TRBV18 and TRBJ2-5, reads NAGVMQNPRHLVRRRGQEARLRCSPMKGHSHVYWYRQLPEEGLKFMVYLQKENIIDESGMPKERFSAEFPKEGPSILRIQQVVRGDSAAYFCASSPRTEETQYFGPGTRLLVL.

The chain carries TRBV12-3 or TRBV12-4 and TRBJ1-2; D unresolved. The CDR3 is 12 amino acids. Trimming removed 6 bases from V and 5 bases from J, with 10 bases in between. The CDR3 loop reads CASSSSGYGYTF. The CDR3 coding sequence is TGTGCCAGCAGCTCCTCGGGGTATGGCTACACCTTC.

The V call is TRBV6-5, the J call TRBJ2-7; TRBD1 agrees at 9 bases. Germline V lookup: CDR1 MNHEY, CDR2 SVGAGI. This CDR3 is 13 amino acids long. Unmatched junction bases numbered 12, after V lost 10 bases and J lost 8 bases. The CDR3, as DNA: TGTGCCAACGGGGACAGGGCGTCGGTCAAGCAGTACTTC. Translated, it gives CANGDRASVKQYF.

The J gene is TRBJ1-1, the V gene TRBV27; D not certain. This CDR3 is 16 amino acids long. V lost 5 bases to trimming and J lost 3 bases, with 19 bases between them. The V gene's germline CDR1 is MNHEY and CDR2 SMNVEV (reference sequence). Here the CDR3 reads CASSPNRAPGDTEAFF. Written as DNA, the CDR3 is TGTGCCAGCAGTCCCAACCGGGCCCCCGGGGACACTGAAGCTTTCTTT.

The V call is TRBV9, the J call TRBJ2-1; 7 bases align to TRBD2. The CDR3 has 14 amino acids. The ends lost 3 bases at V and 1 base at J; junction bases unmatched: 1. The germline V gene has CDR1 SGDLS and CDR2 YYNGEE. The CDR3 protein is CASSGDYSYNEQFF. The CDR3 coding sequence is TGTGCCAGCAGCGGGGACTATTCCTACAATGAGCAGTTCTTC. The full variable domain, completed using reference TRBV9 and TRBJ2-1, is DSGVTQTPKHLITATGQRVTLRCSPRSGDLSVYWYQQSLDQGLQFLIQYYNGEERAKGNILERFSAQQFPDLHSELNLSSLELGDSALYFCASSGDYSYNEQFFGPGTRLTVL.

V is TRBV7-2 and J is TRBJ2-3; D is unclear. This CDR3 spans 13 amino acids. Germline CDR1 is SGHTA and CDR2 is FQGNSA. Trimming shortened V by 5 bases and J by 5 bases, and 11 bases separated the two germline ends. This chain's CDR3 is CASSTHSKDTQYF. CDR3 bases: TGTGCCAGCAGCACCCACTCCAAAGATACGCAGTATTTT.

The gene calls are TRBV3-1 (or the pseudogene TRBV3-2) and TRBJ1-2; 7 nucleotides match TRBD1. The germline gives CDR1 LGHDT, CDR2 YNNKEL (reference sequence). This CDR3 region has 18 residues. Germline trimming cut 0 bases from V and 6 bases from J; bases unmatched to any gene: 16. The CDR3 reads CASSQEGDPGQFVDGYTF. The CDR3 DNA is TGTGCCAGCAGCCAAGAAGGGGACCCGGGACAGTTCGTTGATGGCTACACCTTC.

The chain joins TRBV30 to TRBJ1-5, with TRBD1 identical over 7 bases. CDR3 size: 14 residues. Germline CDR1 is GTSNPN and CDR2 is SVGIG (reference sequence). Germline trimming cut 4 bases from V and 5 bases from J; bases unmatched to any gene: 8. The CDR3 sequence is CAWNRGQEHQPQHF. Written as DNA, the CDR3 is TGTGCCTGGAATCGAGGACAGGAGCATCAGCCCCAGCATTTT.

CDR3 DNA sequence: TGTGCCTGGAGTGCCTCGGGATATAACTATGGCTACACCTTC. Its translation: CAWSASGYNYGYTF. The chain links TRBV30 to TRBJ1-2; D gene ambiguous. CDR3 length equals 14 residues. Per germline, CDR1 GTSNPN and CDR2 SVGIG (reference sequence). The V and J ends lost 1 base and 1 base respectively, with 10 bases between them. The full variable domain, rest sourced from reference TRBV30 and TRBJ1-2, is SQTIHQWPATLVQPVGSPLSLECTVEGTSNPNLYWYRQAAGRGLQLLFYSVGIGQISSEVPQNLSASRPQDRQFILSSKKLLLSDSGFYLCAWSASGYNYGYTFGSGTRLTVV.

The chain joins TRBV6-5 to TRBJ2-7; D might be TRBD1 (5 bases). The CDR3 is 13 residues long. Germline CDR1 MNHEY, CDR2 SVGAGI. The V end lost 7 bases, the J end lost 2 bases, and 12 bases lay between the germline ends. Here the CDR3 DNA reads TGTGCCAGCACCCAGGGAACCCCCTACGAGCAGTACTTC. It is translated as CASTQGTPYEQYF.

The CDR3 reads CASSQSWGGDNSPLHF. Written as DNA, the CDR3 is TGCGCCAGCAGCCAATCCTGGGGGGGCGATAATTCACCCCTCCACTTT. The rearrangement joins TRBV4-1 to TRBJ1-6; TRBD1 is a possible D gene (6 bases). Looked up from germline, CDR1 is MGHRA and CDR2 is YSYEKL. V gave up 2 bases and J gave up 5 bases, with 13 bases separating them. The CDR3 has 16 residues.

The table lists this clone with a few counts. V is TRBV28 and J is TRBJ1-5; D not resolved. This CDR3 spans 14 amino acids. Germline V lookup: CDR1 MDHEN, CDR2 SYDVKM. The germline V and J ends were trimmed by 4 bases and 3 bases, with 10 bases remaining between them. CDR3 nucleotides: TGTGCCAGCAGTTCGATGGGCCACAATCAGCCCCAGCATTTT. This sequence encodes CASSSMGHNQPQHF.

The chain links TRBV5-1 to TRBJ1-1; 7 bases align to TRBD1. The germline V gene encodes CDR1 SGHRS and CDR2 YFSETQ. V lost 3 bases, J lost 5 bases, and 7 bases stayed unmatched. The CDR3 covers 14 residues. The DNA for the CDR3 is TGCGCCAGCAGCTCGACAGGGTCGGGGACTGAAGCTTTCTTT. Its translation is CASSSTGSGTEAFF.

The CDR3 protein is CASSLDQGSQPQHF. The CDR3 DNA is TGTGCCAGCAGCTTGGACCAGGGTAGTCAGCCCCAGCATTTT. The V and J genes are TRBV5-6 and TRBJ1-5; D might be TRBD1 (5 bases). V was pared by 0 bases and J by 6 bases, with 10 bases between. This CDR3 spans 14 amino acids. Looked up from germline, CDR1 is SGHDT and CDR2 is YYEEEE.

The chain is built from TRBV3-1 (or the pseudogene TRBV3-2) and TRBJ2-1; a possible D gene is TRBD2 (5 bases). Trimming pared 1 base from V and 11 bases from J, leaving 18 bases between. CDR1 and CDR2 from the germline V gene are LGHDT and YNNKEL (reference sequence). The CDR3 totals 15 residues. Here the CDR3 reads CASSQGGSGRPKQFF. In nucleotides, the CDR3 is TGTGCCAGCAGCCAAGGTGGGAGTGGGCGTCCGAAGCAGTTCTTC.